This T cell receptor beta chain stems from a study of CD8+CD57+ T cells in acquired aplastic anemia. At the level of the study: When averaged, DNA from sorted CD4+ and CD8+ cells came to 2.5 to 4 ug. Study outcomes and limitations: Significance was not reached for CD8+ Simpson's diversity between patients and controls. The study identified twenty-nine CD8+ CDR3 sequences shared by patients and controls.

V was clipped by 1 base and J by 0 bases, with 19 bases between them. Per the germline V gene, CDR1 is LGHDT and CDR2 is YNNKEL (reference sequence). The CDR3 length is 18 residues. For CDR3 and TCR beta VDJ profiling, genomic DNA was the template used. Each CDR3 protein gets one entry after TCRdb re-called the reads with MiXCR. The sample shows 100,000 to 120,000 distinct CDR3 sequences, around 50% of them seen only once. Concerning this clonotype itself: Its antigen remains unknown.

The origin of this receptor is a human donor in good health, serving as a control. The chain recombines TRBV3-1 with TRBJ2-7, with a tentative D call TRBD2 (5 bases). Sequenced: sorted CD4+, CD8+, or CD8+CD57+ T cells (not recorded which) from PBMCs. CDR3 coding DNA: TGTGCCAGCAGCCAAGGTGTCTCCCAGACTATTTTCTCCTACGAGCAGTACTTC. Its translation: CASSQGVSQTIFSYEQYF.